This passage covers 8 T cell receptor beta chains from one sample sequenced in a study of human T cells and chemical hapten exposure. As to time point: patch test 1, 2 weeks after DPC sensitization. Treatment: therapeutic diphenylcyclopropenone sensitization with weekly scalp DPC. MiXCR was run by TCRdb on the RACE reads, yielding one entry per CDR3 protein. The profile shows some 350,000 distinct CDR3 sequences, around 7% of them singletons. The starting material was whole blood, obtained in connection with sensitization to the hapten diphenylcyclopropenone (DPC). The receptor set was obtained from a woman between 18 and 29 years old with alopecia areata. Some clones in this sample may be carry-over from other donors' samples.

The rearrangement uses TRBV7-2 and TRBJ1-2, with no clear D. CDR1 is SGHTA, CDR2 FQGNSA, per germline. CDR3 length: 13 residues. The V end was cut by 5 bases, the J end by 4 bases, with 11 bases between. The CDR3 here is CASSLDVFYGYTF. For the CDR3, the DNA is TGTGCCAGCAGCCTGGACGTATTCTATGGCTACACCTTC.

The rearrangement links TRBV7-9 to TRBJ2-2; unclear D gene. The CDR3 totals 14 residues. The V end was cut by 5 bases, the J end by 6 bases, with 13 bases between. Germline V gene sequence: CDR1 SEHNR, CDR2 FQNEAQ (reference sequence). The DNA of the CDR3 is TGTGCCAGCAGCCACCGACCTGGGCCCGGGGAGCTGTTTTTT. This gives the protein CASSHRPGPGELFF.

V is TRBV7-2 and J is TRBJ1-3; weak D call: TRBD1 (5 bases). This CDR3 contains 21 residues. Trimming cost V 0 bases and J 0 bases, with 24 bases left between them. CDR1 is SGHTA, CDR2 FQGNSA, per germline. The CDR3 loop is CASSLATLVGEIYGSGNTIYF. The CDR3 DNA reads TGTGCCAGCAGCTTAGCCACCCTCGTGGGGGAAATTTACGGCTCTGGAAACACCATATATTTT.

This clonotype was detected a few times. The V call is TRBV20-1, the J call TRBJ2-4; D perhaps matches TRBD1 (5 bases). In germline, CDR1 is DFQATT, CDR2 SNEGSKA (reference sequence). The V end lost 2 bases, the J end lost 8 bases, and 13 bases lay between the germline ends. This CDR3 has 13 residues. CDR3 in amino acids: CSARSGFGDIQYF. The DNA for the CDR3 is TGCAGTGCTAGATCAGGGTTTGGGGACATTCAGTACTTC.

This clonotype was detected only a few times. The chain uses TRBV5-1 and TRBJ2-7, with D perhaps matching TRBD2 (5 bases). CDR3 length equals 14 residues. The germline V gene encodes CDR1 SGHRS and CDR2 YFSETQ. Trimming shortened V by 0 bases and J by 5 bases, and 12 bases separated the two germline ends. The chain's CDR3 is CASSLVGVLDEQYF. Here the CDR3 DNA reads TGCGCCAGCAGCTTGGTCGGGGTCCTAGACGAGCAGTACTTC. The whole variable domain, filled in from reference TRBV5-1 and TRBJ2-7, reads KAGVTQTPRYLIKTRGQQVTLSCSPISGHRSVSWYQQTPGQGLQFLFEYFSETQRNKGNFPGRFSGRQFSNSRSEMNVSTLELGDSALYLCASSLVGVLDEQYFGPGTRLTVT.

This clonotype was picked up a small number of times. CDR3 DNA: TGTGCCATCAGTGACCTCCCGACAGGCCGGCTTAGCACAGATACGCAGTATTTT. Translating gives CAISDLPTGRLSTDTQYF. The rearrangement joins TRBV10-3 to TRBJ2-3; possibly TRBD1 for D (6 bases). Germline V CDR1 and CDR2: ENHRY, SYGVKD. The CDR3 has 18 amino acids. V shed 3 bases and J shed 0 bases, with 19 bases lying between them.

The rearrangement links TRBV28 to TRBJ1-1, with 7 bases identical to TRBD1. V was pared by 10 bases and J by 4 bases, with 12 bases of the junction left unmatched. Germline values: CDR1 MDHEN, CDR2 SYDVKM. CDR3 length equals 14 residues. The CDR3 DNA sequence: TGTGCCACCCATTCGACAGGGATGGTCACTGAAGCTTTCTTT. Translating gives CATHSTGMVTEAFF.

This clonotype has a count of ten or more. This rearrangement joins TRBV12-3 or TRBV12-4 to TRBJ1-6, with D perhaps TRBD1 (6 bases). The CDR3 contains 17 residues. Trimming removed 5 bases at V and 0 bases at J, with 14 bases between. CDR3 in DNA: TGTGCCAGCAGTCCGTTTACAGGGAGCTCCTATAATTCACCCCTCCACTTT. Amino acids: CASSPFTGSSYNSPLHF.